A selection of T cell receptor beta chains follows, all from one sample in a study of early T cells in non-severe SARS-CoV-2 infection. TCRdb reanalysed the 5' RACE reads using MiXCR and keeps one entry per CDR3 protein. The sample lists about 50,000 distinct CDR3 sequences, 9.5% to 15% occurring once. Sample: whole blood, taken at baseline. The origin of the receptors is an adult who was a healthcare worker with PCR-confirmed SARS-CoV-2 infection or an uninfected control (not recorded which). The CDR3 runs from the conserved cysteine through the conserved F or W. A D gene is named only where the DNA matches it firmly. Clone size appears in some rows only: once, few, many, or a class for an expanded clone.

abundance: few; j_gene: TRBJ1-1; v_gene: TRBV5-1; len: 15; d_gene: TRBD1; CDR3nt: TGCGCCAGCAGCGGAGCCGCACAGGGGGCGGGTGAAGCTTTCTTT; CDR3aa: CASSGAAQGAGEAFF
abundance: few; j_gene: TRBJ2-3; v_gene: TRBV28; len: 15; d_gene: TRBD1; CDR3nt: TGTGCCAGCAGTCCCGGGGACAGGGAAGCAGATACGCAGTATTTT; CDR3aa: CASSPGDREADTQYF
abundance: few; j_gene: TRBJ1-2; v_gene: TRBV4-1; len: 14; d_gene: .; CDR3nt: TGCGCCAGCAGCACCCCCAAGGGTGGCGGGGGCTACACCTTC; CDR3aa: CASSTPKGGGGYTF
abundance: few; j_gene: TRBJ2-5; v_gene: TRBV27; len: 16; d_gene: TRBD1; CDR3nt: TGTGCCAGCAGAAAGACAGGGGGCCTAGGCCAAGAGACCCAGTACTTC; CDR3aa: CASRKTGGLGQETQYF
abundance: few; j_gene: TRBJ2-3; v_gene: TRBV5-1; len: 12; d_gene: .; CDR3nt: TGCGCCAGCAGCGGAGATTCGGATACGCAGTATTTT; CDR3aa: CASSGDSDTQYF
abundance: .; j_gene: TRBJ2-3; v_gene: TRBV29-1; len: 13; d_gene: TRBD1; CDR3nt: TGCAGCGTTGAACCGACAGGGGCAGATACGCAGTATTTT; CDR3aa: CSVEPTGADTQYF
abundance: .; j_gene: TRBJ2-5; v_gene: TRBV5-1; len: 16; d_gene: TRBD1; CDR3nt: TGCGCCAGCAGGCCCGCCTACAGGGGCGCCCAAGAGACCCAGTACTTC; CDR3aa: CASRPAYRGAQETQYF
abundance: few; j_gene: TRBJ2-1; v_gene: TRBV7-3; len: 10; d_gene: .; CDR3nt: TGTGCCAGCAGCCCCAGGGAGCAGTTCTTC; CDR3aa: CASSPREQFF
abundance: many; j_gene: TRBJ2-2; v_gene: TRBV9; len: 15; d_gene: .; CDR3nt: TGTGCCAGCAGAGGTTCCAGTATGAACACCGGGGAGCTGTTTTTT; CDR3aa: CASRGSSMNTGELFF
abundance: few; j_gene: TRBJ2-1; v_gene: TRBV20-1; len: 15; d_gene: .; CDR3nt: TGCAGTGCTACGCACACAGGAACCGTCCAGAATGAGCAGTTCTTC; CDR3aa: CSATHTGTVQNEQFF
abundance: .; j_gene: TRBJ1-4; v_gene: TRBV12-3/TRBV12-4; len: 15; d_gene: TRBD1; CDR3nt: TGTGCCAGCACCTCCGACAGGGGATTTCGAGAAAAACTGTTTTTT; CDR3aa: CASTSDRGFREKLFF
abundance: .; j_gene: TRBJ1-2; v_gene: TRBV6-5; len: 13; d_gene: .; CDR3nt: TGTGCCAGCAGCCGAGACAGAAACTATGGCTACACCTTC; CDR3aa: CASSRDRNYGYTF
abundance: many; j_gene: TRBJ2-1; v_gene: TRBV29-1; len: 13; d_gene: .; CDR3nt: TGCAGCGTCAGTTCGGGACGAATTAATGAGCAGTTCTTC; CDR3aa: CSVSSGRINEQFF
abundance: few; j_gene: TRBJ1-2; v_gene: TRBV7-9; len: 13; d_gene: .; CDR3nt: TGTGCCAGCAGCAACCGGGACCCCCTCGGCTACACCTTC; CDR3aa: CASSNRDPLGYTF
abundance: many; j_gene: TRBJ1-2; v_gene: TRBV20-1; len: 13; d_gene: .; CDR3nt: TGCAGTGCCCGCGTCCCCCTCGACCAGGGCTACACCTTC; CDR3aa: CSARVPLDQGYTF
abundance: few; j_gene: TRBJ2-4; v_gene: TRBV5-1; len: 14; d_gene: TRBD2; CDR3nt: TGCGCCAGCAGCCTTAGCGGGGCACAAAACATTCAGTACTTC; CDR3aa: CASSLSGAQNIQYF
abundance: .; j_gene: TRBJ2-5; v_gene: TRBV19; len: 15; d_gene: .; CDR3nt: TGTGCCAGTAGTATAGGGGGACCCCAACAAGAGACCCAGTACTTC; CDR3aa: CASSIGGPQQETQYF
abundance: many; j_gene: TRBJ2-7; v_gene: TRBV28; len: 17; d_gene: .; CDR3nt: TGTGCCAGCAGCAAAGGGCGGCCCGGGACAATTCGCTACGAGCAGTACTTC; CDR3aa: CASSKGRPGTIRYEQYF
abundance: many; j_gene: TRBJ2-3; v_gene: TRBV12-5; len: 18; d_gene: .; CDR3nt: TGTGCTAGTGGTTTGGTACAGGATGGGGATTGGACCACAGATACGCAGTATTTT; CDR3aa: CASGLVQDGDWTTDTQYF
abundance: few; j_gene: TRBJ2-1; v_gene: TRBV10-2; len: 15; d_gene: TRBD2; CDR3nt: TGCGCCAGCCAAAAGAGACTAGCGGGATACAATGAGCAGTTCTTC; CDR3aa: CASQKRLAGYNEQFF
abundance: .; j_gene: TRBJ2-3; v_gene: TRBV4-2; len: 15; d_gene: TRBD1; CDR3nt: TGTGCCAGCAGCTCCCGGGACAGGGGAACAGATACGCAGTATTTT; CDR3aa: CASSSRDRGTDTQYF
abundance: medium-sized; j_gene: TRBJ2-3; v_gene: TRBV20-1; len: 15; d_gene: TRBD2; CDR3nt: TGCAGTGCTAGGGGCCGACTAGCGGGTACAGATACGCAGTATTTT; CDR3aa: CSARGRLAGTDTQYF
abundance: .; j_gene: TRBJ1-1; v_gene: TRBV6-1; len: 15; d_gene: .; CDR3nt: TGTGCCAGCAGTGAATGGGGCAGGGGAAAGGCTGAAGCTTTCTTT; CDR3aa: CASSEWGRGKAEAFF
abundance: many; j_gene: TRBJ1-2; v_gene: TRBV11-2; len: 12; d_gene: .; CDR3nt: TGTGCCAGCAGCTTACAGGGTGCTGGCTACACCTTC; CDR3aa: CASSLQGAGYTF
abundance: many; j_gene: TRBJ1-1; v_gene: TRBV7-9; len: 14; d_gene: TRBD1; CDR3nt: TGTGCCAGCAGCTTACGCGGGACAGGGGCTGAAGCTTTCTTT; CDR3aa: CASSLRGTGAEAFF
abundance: .; j_gene: TRBJ2-5; v_gene: TRBV28; len: 13; d_gene: .; CDR3nt: TGTGCCAGCAGTTTGACTAGCCAAGAGACCCAGTACTTC; CDR3aa: CASSLTSQETQYF
abundance: few; j_gene: TRBJ1-6; v_gene: TRBV7-2; len: 14; d_gene: .; CDR3nt: TGTGCCAGCAGCTCCGGGAGAATGGATTCACCCCTCCACTTT; CDR3aa: CASSSGRMDSPLHF
abundance: many; j_gene: TRBJ2-7; v_gene: TRBV7-9; len: 17; d_gene: .; CDR3nt: TGTGCCAGCAGCCCCCCGTCCGGGACCACCGGGGACTACGAGCAGTACTTC; CDR3aa: CASSPPSGTTGDYEQYF
abundance: .; j_gene: TRBJ2-2; v_gene: TRBV7-6; len: 17; d_gene: TRBD2; CDR3nt: TGTGCCAGCAGCTTACTAGCGGGGAGGGCCAACACCGGGGAGCTGTTTTTT; CDR3aa: CASSLLAGRANTGELFF
abundance: few; j_gene: TRBJ2-5; v_gene: TRBV3-1; len: 14; d_gene: TRBD1; CDR3nt: TGTGCCAGCAGCCAAGAAACAGGGGAAGAGACCCAGTACTTC; CDR3aa: CASSQETGEETQYF
abundance: .; j_gene: TRBJ1-1; v_gene: TRBV7-8; len: 15; d_gene: .; CDR3nt: TGTGCCAGCAGCTTAGCCGGGACGGTGAACACTGAAGCTTTCTTT; CDR3aa: CASSLAGTVNTEAFF
abundance: many; j_gene: TRBJ2-2; v_gene: TRBV7-3; len: 16; d_gene: TRBD1; CDR3nt: TGTGCCAGCAGCAAAACAGGGGGTTTTAGCACCGGGGAGCTGTTTTTT; CDR3aa: CASSKTGGFSTGELFF
abundance: many; j_gene: TRBJ2-5; v_gene: TRBV7-3; len: 13; d_gene: TRBD1; CDR3nt: TGTGCCAGCAGCTTGACAGGGGTAGAGACCCAGTACTTC; CDR3aa: CASSLTGVETQYF
abundance: .; j_gene: TRBJ2-1; v_gene: TRBV6-4; len: 13; d_gene: TRBD2; CDR3nt: TGTGCCAGCAGCCTACAGCGGGAGTCGAAGCAGTTCTTC; CDR3aa: CASSLQRESKQFF
abundance: .; j_gene: TRBJ2-3; v_gene: TRBV7-2; len: 15; d_gene: .; CDR3nt: TGTGCCAGCACCTCCGGGGTCGCTATGGCAGATACGCAGTATTTT; CDR3aa: CASTSGVAMADTQYF
abundance: few; j_gene: TRBJ2-7; v_gene: TRBV11-2; len: 14; d_gene: .; CDR3nt: TGTGCCAGCAGCCCCCACTCTTTCTCCTACGAGCAGTACTTC; CDR3aa: CASSPHSFSYEQYF
abundance: few; j_gene: TRBJ2-5; v_gene: TRBV7-2; len: 14; d_gene: .; CDR3nt: TGTGCCAGCAGCCAGGGACGGATTCAAGAGACCCAGTACTTC; CDR3aa: CASSQGRIQETQYF
abundance: few; j_gene: TRBJ2-2; v_gene: TRBV28; len: 16; d_gene: .; CDR3nt: TGTGCCAGCATGGAAATAGGGGCCGCCAACACCGGGGAGCTGTTTTTT; CDR3aa: CASMEIGAANTGELFF
abundance: .; j_gene: TRBJ1-1; v_gene: TRBV11-2; len: 14; d_gene: TRBD1; CDR3nt: TGTGCCAGCAGCTTAGACAGGGGGCGGACTGAAGCTTTCTTT; CDR3aa: CASSLDRGRTEAFF
abundance: few; j_gene: TRBJ2-3; v_gene: TRBV7-9; len: 16; d_gene: .; CDR3nt: TGTGCCAGCAGCCACCTCTTGGAGCGGCATGGAGATACGCAGTATTTT; CDR3aa: CASSHLLERHGDTQYF
abundance: .; j_gene: TRBJ2-2; v_gene: TRBV10-2; len: 16; d_gene: TRBD1; CDR3nt: TGCGCCAGCAGATCGGGACAGGGGGCCTTCGGCGGGGAGCTGTTTTTT; CDR3aa: CASRSGQGAFGGELFF
abundance: many; j_gene: TRBJ2-3; v_gene: TRBV20-1; len: 15; d_gene: TRBD2; CDR3nt: TGCAGTGCTACCCTCGGACTAGCGGGAGCAGATACGCAGTATTTT; CDR3aa: CSATLGLAGADTQYF
abundance: .; j_gene: TRBJ2-3; v_gene: TRBV19; len: 15; d_gene: TRBD2; CDR3nt: TGTGCCAGTAGTATATTAGCGGGAGGGCCCGATACGCAGTATTTT; CDR3aa: CASSILAGGPDTQYF
abundance: .; j_gene: TRBJ1-5; v_gene: TRBV4-1; len: 15; d_gene: .; CDR3nt: TGCGCCAGCAGCGAGGGGGGCAGGCCCGGTCAGCCCCAGCATTTT; CDR3aa: CASSEGGRPGQPQHF
abundance: .; j_gene: TRBJ1-1; v_gene: TRBV7-9; len: 13; d_gene: .; CDR3nt: TGTGCCAGCAGCTTATCTGAATCCCCTGAAGCTTTCTTT; CDR3aa: CASSLSESPEAFF
abundance: many; j_gene: TRBJ2-7; v_gene: TRBV6-5; len: 13; d_gene: .; CDR3nt: TGTGCCAGCATTGGCAGTCGACCCTACGAGCAGTACTTC; CDR3aa: CASIGSRPYEQYF
abundance: .; j_gene: TRBJ2-2; v_gene: TRBV20-1; len: 13; d_gene: .; CDR3nt: TGCAGTGCTCCCCGGGCCCGCACCGGGGAGCTGTTTTTT; CDR3aa: CSAPRARTGELFF
abundance: few; j_gene: TRBJ2-1; v_gene: TRBV11-2; len: 15; d_gene: .; CDR3nt: TGTGCCAGCAGCTTGGGAGCCGGGACCGGAAATGAGCAGTTCTTC; CDR3aa: CASSLGAGTGNEQFF
abundance: many; j_gene: TRBJ1-5; v_gene: TRBV7-2; len: 14; d_gene: .; CDR3nt: TGTGCCAGCAATCCCCAAGGGGGCAATCAGCCCCAGCATTTT; CDR3aa: CASNPQGGNQPQHF
abundance: .; j_gene: TRBJ2-7; v_gene: TRBV7-8; len: 14; d_gene: .; CDR3nt: TGTGCCAGCAGCTTGGGGGGGCACGGGAACGAGCAGTACTTC; CDR3aa: CASSLGGHGNEQYF
abundance: .; j_gene: TRBJ1-5; v_gene: TRBV5-6; len: 14; d_gene: .; CDR3nt: TGTGCCAGCAGCGCTAAGGGACGCAATCAGCCCCAGCATTTT; CDR3aa: CASSAKGRNQPQHF
abundance: few; j_gene: TRBJ2-1; v_gene: TRBV7-6; len: 13; d_gene: TRBD2; CDR3nt: TGTGCCAGCAGCCGCAGCGGGAGGGCTGAGCAGTTCTTC; CDR3aa: CASSRSGRAEQFF
abundance: .; j_gene: TRBJ2-5; v_gene: TRBV10-3; len: 14; d_gene: .; CDR3nt: TGTGCCATCAGCCAGGGACTTGGCGGGGAGACCCAGTACTTC; CDR3aa: CAISQGLGGETQYF
abundance: .; j_gene: TRBJ2-7; v_gene: TRBV10-3; len: 13; d_gene: .; CDR3nt: TGTGCCATCAGTGAGAGGGGAGAGGGACTTAAGTACTTC; CDR3aa: CAISERGEGLKYF
abundance: .; j_gene: TRBJ2-3; v_gene: TRBV27; len: 15; d_gene: TRBD1; CDR3nt: TGTGCCAGCAGCAAACAGGGGATAGGCGCAGATACGCAGTATTTT; CDR3aa: CASSKQGIGADTQYF
abundance: few; j_gene: TRBJ2-1; v_gene: TRBV5-1; len: 16; d_gene: .; CDR3nt: TGCGCCAGCAGCTTATCAGGCAGAACTTCCTACAATGAGCAGTTCTTC; CDR3aa: CASSLSGRTSYNEQFF
abundance: few; j_gene: TRBJ2-2; v_gene: TRBV29-1; len: 17; d_gene: .; CDR3nt: TGCAGCTCCGACGACCGGGGTCTCCCGTTCAACACCGGGGAGCTGTTTTTT; CDR3aa: CSSDDRGLPFNTGELFF
abundance: few; j_gene: TRBJ2-7; v_gene: TRBV9; len: 16; d_gene: TRBD2; CDR3nt: TGTGCCAGCAGCTCCTCCGATAGCGGGAGGGCCTACGAGCAGTACTTC; CDR3aa: CASSSSDSGRAYEQYF
abundance: .; j_gene: TRBJ2-7; v_gene: TRBV28; len: 15; d_gene: .; CDR3nt: TGTGCCAGCAGTTCATCAAACAGGCTTTCTTACGAGCAGTACTTC; CDR3aa: CASSSSNRLSYEQYF